Listed below are T cell receptor beta chains from one sample, sequenced in a study of T cells in Graves' hyperthyroidism and ophthalmopathy. TCRdb re-derived calls from the multiplex PCR reads in MiXCR, one entry per CDR3 protein. This table holds roughly 180,000 distinct CDR3 sequences, roughly 10% found once. The sequencing sample was made of blood. The receptors shown here come from a woman aged 18-30 years with Graves' hyperthyroidism that later progressed to Graves' ophthalmopathy. The CDR3 runs from the conserved cysteine through the conserved F or W. Each record gives: J gene, V gene, CDR3 length, clone size, D gene, CDR3 protein, CDR3 DNA. A D gene is named only where the DNA matches it firmly. For some rows the clone size is stated as once, few or many, or as a class when expanded; others skip it.

>TRBJ2-3|TRBV2|20|-|TRBD2
CASRGDRTSSRGVPTDTQYF
TGTGCCAGCAGAGGTGATAGGACTAGCTCCCGGGGGGTCCCTACAGATACGCAGTATTTT
>TRBJ1-6|TRBV20-1|15|many|TRBD1
CSASGTGGENSPLHF
TGCAGTGCTAGCGGTACAGGGGGCGAAAATTCACCCCTCCACTTT
>TRBJ1-6|TRBV3-1|15|many|TRBD1
CASSPTTGEKSPLHF
TGTGCCAGCAGCCCCACGACAGGGGAGAAATCACCCCTCCACTTT
>TRBJ2-5|TRBV20-1|13|-|-
CSGREFFGETQYF
TGCAGTGGTAGAGAATTCTTTGGAGAGACCCAGTACTTC
>TRBJ1-1|TRBV5-1|15|-|-
CASRLTGRLDTEAFF
TGCGCCAGCAGATTAACAGGACGGCTGGACACTGAAGCTTTCTTT
>TRBJ2-7|TRBV7-2|14|many|-
CASSLQGGSYEQYF
TGTGCCAGCAGCCTTCAGGGGGGGAGTTACGAGCAGTACTTC
>TRBJ1-1|TRBV5-1|13|-|-
CASSFRGQPEAFF
TGCGCCAGCAGCTTTCGTGGGCAGCCTGAAGCTTTCTTT
>TRBJ1-5|TRBV24-1|14|many|-
CATAGRGLAQPQHF
TGTGCCACCGCAGGCCGGGGTCTAGCTCAGCCCCAGCATTTT
>TRBJ2-7|TRBV20-1|14|many|-
CSARDGQSSYEQYF
TGCAGTGCTAGAGATGGACAGTCATCCTACGAACAGTACTTC
>TRBJ1-1|TRBV14|15|few|TRBD1
CASSQLGQGHTEAFF
TGTGCCAGCAGCCAATTGGGACAGGGGCATACTGAAGCTTTCTTT
>TRBJ1-5|TRBV19|17|many|TRBD1
CASQNDAGTDSNQPQHF
TGTGCCAGTCAGAATGATGCGGGGACAGATAGCAATCAGCCCCAGCATTTT
>TRBJ2-3|TRBV27|17|few|TRBD2
CASSLAPGLAGLGTQYF
TGTGCCAGCAGTTTAGCGCCGGGACTAGCGGGATTAGGTACGCAGTATTTT
>TRBJ2-5|TRBV7-6|12|-|-
CASSSDKGAQYF
TGTGCCAGCAGCTCCGATAAAGGGGCCCAGTACTTC
>TRBJ1-2|TRBV7-9|15|many|-
CASSPRTGVDYGYTF
TGTGCCAGCAGCCCCCGGACCGGAGTCGACTATGGCTACACCTTC
>TRBJ1-6|TRBV2|15|many|TRBD1
CASSEYRGYNSPLHF
TGTGCCAGCAGTGAATACAGGGGGTATAATTCACCCCTCCACTTT
>TRBJ1-1|TRBV28|13|many|-
CASSLTRVTEAFF
TGTGCCAGCAGTTTAACGAGGGTTACTGAAGCTTTCTTT
>TRBJ1-6|TRBV5-8|15|-|TRBD1
CASSRDRGVLSPLHF
TGTGCCAGCAGCCGGGACAGGGGTGTTCTTTCACCCCTCCACTTT
>TRBJ1-5|TRBV3-1|14|many|-
CASSLHGSYQPQHF
TGTGCCAGCAGCCTCCATGGGAGCTATCAGCCCCAGCATTTT
>TRBJ1-3|TRBV19|14|few|-
CASSPGSSGNTIYF
TGTGCCAGTAGTCCGGGGAGCTCTGGAAACACCATATATTTT
>TRBJ2-7|TRBV20-1|16|many|TRBD2
CSARPIAGGFSYEQYF
TGCAGTGCTAGACCTATAGCGGGAGGCTTCTCCTACGAGCAGTACTTC
>TRBJ2-7|TRBV5-1|15|many|-
CASSLIQGSFYEQYF
TGCGCCAGCAGCTTGATACAGGGATCCTTCTACGAGCAGTACTTC
>TRBJ2-3|TRBV7-3|14|many|-
CASSLRASTDTQYF
TGTGCCAGCAGCTTAAGGGCTAGCACAGATACGCAGTATTTT
>TRBJ2-7|TRBV6-1|14|few|-
CASSPGGTSREQYF
TGTGCCAGCAGTCCGGGTGGGACGTCTAGGGAGCAGTACTTC
>TRBJ1-3|TRBV19|17|-|TRBD1
CASSTDRGTYSGNTIYF
TGTGCCAGTAGTACGGACAGGGGAACTTACTCTGGAAACACCATATATTTT
>TRBJ1-2|TRBV7-9|15|-|-
CVSSGDTWINYGYTF
TGTGTCAGCAGCGGGGACACGTGGATTAACTATGGCTACACCTTC
>TRBJ2-5|TRBV28|15|many|-
CASSPLMWGQETQYF
TGTGCCAGCAGCCCGTTGATGTGGGGCCAAGAGACCCAGTACTTC
>TRBJ1-1|TRBV2|17|many|-
CASREQGHLRSGTEAFF
TGTGCCAGCAGGGAACAGGGACACCTTAGGAGCGGCACTGAAGCTTTCTTT
>TRBJ2-3|TRBV4-1|15|-|-
CASSRHWLQQDTQYF
TGCGCCAGCAGCCGGCACTGGTTACAGCAGGATACGCAGTATTTT
>TRBJ2-7|TRBV3-1|15|-|TRBD2
CASSRGLAGVREQYF
TGTGCCAGCAGCCGAGGACTAGCGGGGGTCCGGGAGCAGTACTTC
>TRBJ2-1|TRBV28|17|many|TRBD1
CASSHSYPMTGGDEQFF
TGTGCCAGCAGTCATTCTTACCCCATGACAGGGGGGGATGAGCAGTTCTTC
>TRBJ1-6|TRBV9|14|many|-
CASSEDSYNSPLHF
TGTGCCAGCAGCGAGGACAGTTATAATTCACCCCTCCACTTT
>TRBJ1-2|TRBV6-1|13|many|TRBD1
CASSGAGTDGYTF
TGTGCCAGCAGTGGGGCCGGGACAGACGGCTACACCTTC
>TRBJ2-7|TRBV5-1|15|many|TRBD1
CASSFSRTGAVEQYF
TGCGCCAGCAGCTTTTCTCGGACAGGGGCCGTCGAGCAGTACTTC
>TRBJ1-1|TRBV20-1|14|many|TRBD1
CSARVGQGIAEAFF
TGCAGTGCTAGAGTTGGACAGGGGATCGCTGAAGCTTTCTTT
>TRBJ2-2|TRBV7-2|15|-|TRBD2
CASSFSLAGGGELFF
TGTGCCAGCAGCTTCTCACTAGCGGGGGGCGGGGAGCTGTTTTTT
>TRBJ1-2|TRBV15|15|many|-
CATSKGMGEFYGYTF
TGTGCCACCAGCAAGGGGATGGGAGAGTTCTATGGCTACACCTTC
>TRBJ1-1|TRBV20-1|12|many|-
CSAKKQDTEAFF
TGCAGTGCTAAAAAACAGGACACTGAAGCTTTCTTT
>TRBJ1-1|TRBV3-1|15|many|TRBD1
CASSQGTGVKTEAFF
TGTGCCAGCAGCCAAGGGACAGGCGTCAAGACTGAAGCTTTCTTT
>TRBJ2-1|TRBV20-1|15|many|TRBD2
CSARPGLADYNEQFF
TGCAGTGCTAGGCCGGGACTAGCGGACTACAATGAGCAGTTCTTC
>TRBJ1-3|TRBV20-1|14|many|-
CSASSGDAGNTIYF
TGCAGTGCTAGCTCTGGGGATGCTGGAAACACCATATATTTT
>TRBJ2-5|TRBV6-1|15|many|TRBD2
CASSLSGGDQETQYF
TGTGCCAGCAGTCTTAGCGGGGGGGATCAAGAGACCCAGTACTTC